A single sample gave rise to the 12 T cell receptor beta chains below, sequenced in a study of T cell repertoires in cytomegalovirus infection. Their antigen targets remain unknown. One entry per CDR3 protein results from TCRdb running MiXCR on the reads. The sample lists about 890,000 distinct CDR3 sequences; around 30% were seen once. The source was cultured CD8+ T cells from PBMCs, collected from culture after CMV antigen stimulation. The receptors here all came from a human donor in good health (CMV status not recorded). Some clones in this sample may be carry-over from other donors' samples.

The sample holds a few counts of this clonotype. V gene TRBV12-3 or TRBV12-4 combines with J gene TRBJ2-7, with D possibly matching TRBD1 (6 bases). CDR3 length: 14 amino acids. The V end was cut by 4 bases, the J end by 3 bases, with 13 bases between. The CDR3 loop is CASSYRGRGYEQYV. DNA of the CDR3: TGTGCCAGCAGTTACCGGGGCAGGGGCTACGAGCAGTACGTC.

V and J are TRBV20-1 and TRBJ2-1; 7 positions agree with TRBD2. The germline gives CDR1 DFQATT, CDR2 SNEGSKA (reference sequence). Trimming removed 5 bases from V and 7 bases from J; junction bases left unmatched: 8. The CDR3 has 13 amino acids. Here the CDR3 DNA reads TGCAGTGCTCCGTGGGAGGGCTGGAATGAGCAGTTCTTC. Amino acids: CSAPWEGWNEQFF.

The chain is built from TRBV11-2 and TRBJ1-6; a weak D match, TRBD1 (6 bases). This CDR3 has 16 amino acids. V lost 5 bases and J lost 10, with 21 bases in between. Germline V lookup: CDR1 SGHAT, CDR2 FQNNGV. CDR3 sequence reads: CASSPSTRQVRSPLHF. The CDR3 DNA sequence: TGTGCCAGCAGCCCAAGTACCCGACAGGTTCGCTCACCCCTCCACTTT.

This rearrangement joins TRBV20-1 to TRBJ2-7; 7 nucleotides line up with TRBD1. The CDR3 sequence is 14 residues long. The junction had 10 bases not matched to a gene; V was cut back by 5 bases and J by 3 bases. Looked up from germline, CDR1 is DFQATT and CDR2 is SNEGSKA (reference sequence). CDR3 sequence reads: CSALQGDRYYEQYF. The CDR3 DNA sequence: TGCAGTGCTCTTCAAGGGGACAGATACTACGAGCAGTACTTC.

The chain recombines TRBV7-9 with TRBJ2-1; TRBD2 is a possible D gene (5 bases). CDR3 length equals 12 residues. Trimming removed 9 bases from V and 9 bases from J, with 15 bases in between. Germline V gives CDR1 SEHNR, CDR2 FQNEAQ (reference sequence). Here the CDR3 DNA reads TGTGCCAGTTTAGTGTTCGGGGTTGAGCAGTTCTTC. This translates into CASLVFGVEQFF.

This clonotype was recorded a few times. The chain links TRBV12-3 or TRBV12-4 to TRBJ1-1, with unresolved D. CDR3 length equals 19 residues. V was cut by 9 bases and J by 3 bases, with 32 bases left in between. In DNA form, the CDR3 reads TGTGCCAGTGCCCCAGTTTATTCCCCTAGTGGGGTCGAGGACACTGAAGCTTTCTTT. Residues: CASAPVYSPSGVEDTEAFF.

This clonotype was observed a few times. J is TRBJ2-3 and V is TRBV5-8, with 10 bases that match TRBD1. V gave up 1 base and J gave up 11 bases; unmatched junction bases: 10. CDR1 is SGHTS and CDR2 is YDEGEE in the germline V gene. The CDR3 has 15 amino acids. CDR3: CASSLPGQGPEGQYF. The CDR3 region has the DNA TGTGCCAGCAGCTTGCCGGGACAGGGGCCCGAAGGGCAGTATTTT.

This clonotype showed up just a few times. The J gene is TRBJ1-5, the V gene TRBV19; no reliable D call. The CDR3 sequence is 15 residues long. V lost 3 bases to trimming and J lost 3 bases, with 12 bases between them. Per the germline V gene, CDR1 is LNHDA and CDR2 is SQIVND (reference sequence). The CDR3 reads CASSIRPPPNQPQHF. The DNA of the CDR3 is TGTGCCAGTAGTATTCGGCCCCCACCCAATCAGCCCCAGCATTTT.

The J gene is TRBJ2-2, the V gene TRBV7-9; 7 nucleotides agree with TRBD2. The V gene's germline CDR1 is SEHNR and CDR2 FQNEAQ (reference sequence). The CDR3 has 16 amino acids. V shed 5 bases and J 4 bases; nucleotides not matched to a gene: 10. The CDR3, as DNA: TGTGCCAGCAGCAGCGGGACGGAGGGGTTCACCGGGGAGCTGTTTTTT. Translating gives CASSSGTEGFTGELFF.

This chain joins TRBV4-3 and TRBJ1-1; D is unclear. V was pared by 1 base and J by 6 bases, with 9 bases between. CDR1 LGHNA and CDR2 YSLEER come from the germline V gene. The CDR3 has 13 amino acids. The CDR3 loop is CASSQAHGAEAFF. The CDR3 DNA sequence: TGCGCCAGCAGCCAAGCCCATGGGGCTGAAGCTTTCTTT.

This sequence joins TRBV5-1 and TRBJ2-7, with D possibly matching TRBD2 (7 bases). Germline V lookup: CDR1 SGHRS, CDR2 YFSETQ. The CDR3 loop spans 14 amino acids. Trimming stripped 3 bases from V and 2 bases from J, with 12 bases between. This CDR3 reads CASSWVGGAYEQYF. Written as DNA, the CDR3 is TGCGCCAGCAGCTGGGTAGGGGGGGCCTACGAGCAGTACTTC. The full variable domain, with the rest looked up from reference TRBV5-1 and TRBJ2-7, is KAGVTQTPRYLIKTRGQQVTLSCSPISGHRSVSWYQQTPGQGLQFLFEYFSETQRNKGNFPGRFSGRQFSNSRSEMNVSTLELGDSALYLCASSWVGGAYEQYFGPGTRLTVT.

This clonotype came up many times. The rearrangement joins TRBV28 to TRBJ1-3; perhaps TRBD1 as D (5 bases). There are 15 residues in the CDR3. With 2 bases removed from V and 6 bases from J, the gap between germline ends came to 14 bases. Germline assignment: CDR1 MDHEN and CDR2 SYDVKM. CDR3: CASSLNAGSLNTIYF. The CDR3 nucleotides are TGTGCCAGCAGTTTAAACGCAGGGAGTTTAAACACCATATATTTT.